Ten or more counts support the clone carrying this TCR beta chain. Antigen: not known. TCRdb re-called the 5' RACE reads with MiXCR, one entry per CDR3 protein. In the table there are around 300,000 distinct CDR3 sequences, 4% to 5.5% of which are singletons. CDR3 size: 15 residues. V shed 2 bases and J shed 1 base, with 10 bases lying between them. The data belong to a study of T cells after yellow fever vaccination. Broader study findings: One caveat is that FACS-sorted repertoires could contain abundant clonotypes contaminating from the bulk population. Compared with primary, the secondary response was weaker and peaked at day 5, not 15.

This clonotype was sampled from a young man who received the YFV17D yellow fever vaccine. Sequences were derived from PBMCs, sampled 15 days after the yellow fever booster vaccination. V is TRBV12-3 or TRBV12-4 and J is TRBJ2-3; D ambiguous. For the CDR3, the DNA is TGTGCCAGCAGTTTAAGGGTCGTTGGCACAGATACGCAGTATTTT. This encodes CASSLRVVGTDTQYF.